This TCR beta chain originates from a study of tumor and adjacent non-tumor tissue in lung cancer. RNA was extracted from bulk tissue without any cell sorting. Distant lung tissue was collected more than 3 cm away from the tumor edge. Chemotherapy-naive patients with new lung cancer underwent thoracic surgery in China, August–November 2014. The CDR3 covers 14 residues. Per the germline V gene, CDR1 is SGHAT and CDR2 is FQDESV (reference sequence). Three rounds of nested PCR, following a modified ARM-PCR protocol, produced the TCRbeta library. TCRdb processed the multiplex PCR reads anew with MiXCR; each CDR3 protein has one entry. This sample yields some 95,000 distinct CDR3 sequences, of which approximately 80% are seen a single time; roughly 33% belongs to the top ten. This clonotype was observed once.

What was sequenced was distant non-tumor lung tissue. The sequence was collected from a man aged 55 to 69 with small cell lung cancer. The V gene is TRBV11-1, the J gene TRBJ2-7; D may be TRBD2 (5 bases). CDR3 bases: TGTATCACCAGCTTAACGGGGAGCTCCTACGAGCAGTACTTC. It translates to CITSLTGSSYEQYF.